These 14 T cell receptor beta chains were sequenced from one sample in a study of T cell repertoires in cytomegalovirus infection. No antigen is known for these receptors. TCRdb re-analysed the reads in MiXCR, keeping a single row per CDR3 protein. There are 75,000 to 95,000 distinct CDR3 sequences in the sample; 45% to 50% occur only once, and about 92% lies in the top ten. The sequencing here drew on CD8+ T cells from cultured PBMCs, taken from culture after CMV antigen stimulation. The source is a human donor in good health (CMV status not recorded). Some clones in this sample may be carry-over from other donors' samples.

The chain links TRBV12-3 or TRBV12-4 to TRBJ2-3; D unresolved. This CDR3 contains 16 residues. V dropped 6 bases and J dropped 1 base, with 17 bases sitting between them. The CDR3 sequence is CASRATPGSRTDTQYF. CDR3 DNA sequence: TGTGCCAGCAGAGCGACACCCGGATCGCGCACAGATACGCAGTATTTT.

The sample holds a few counts of this clonotype. The chain joins TRBV6-5 to TRBJ1-1; no definite D call. V lost 0 bases and J 0 bases, leaving 8 bases between the germline ends. The CDR3 is made up of 15 amino acids. CDR1 is MNHEY, CDR2 SVGAGI, per germline. The CDR3 DNA reads TGTGCCAGCAGTTACTCGGGAACAATGAACACTGAAGCTTTCTTT. This encodes CASSYSGTMNTEAFF.

This clonotype has just a few counts. The chain recombines TRBV6-1 with TRBJ1-1; D not certain. Per germline, CDR1 MNHNS and CDR2 SASEGT. V lost 5 bases, J lost 1 base, and 11 bases lay in between. CDR3 length: 14 amino acids. The CDR3 region is CASSLRTGNTEAFF. CDR3 nucleotides: TGTGCCAGCAGTTTGCGGACGGGGAACACTGAAGCTTTCTTT.

DNA for the CDR3: TGTGCCAGCAGCCCGGATGTGAATCAGCCCCAGCATTTT. It translates to CASSPDVNQPQHF. The chain uses TRBV14 and TRBJ1-5; D gene uncertain. The CDR3 sequence is 13 residues long. Germline V CDR1 and CDR2: SGHDN, FVKESK. Trimming stripped 4 bases from V and 4 bases from J, with 8 bases between.

As DNA, the CDR3 is TGTGCCAGCAGGGGCTGGAGGGGGGGACCCAATGAGCAGTTCTTC. This translates into CASRGWRGGPNEQFF. The V call is TRBV5-6, the J call TRBJ2-1; D possibly corresponds to TRBD2 (7 bases). This CDR3 is built from 15 residues. Trimming took off 5 bases at V and 6 bases at J, with 18 bases between the two ends. The germline gives CDR1 SGHDT, CDR2 YYEEEE.

This clonotype was counted a single time. The chain links TRBV4-1 to TRBJ2-1, with D uncertain. The CDR3 has 15 residues. Per germline, CDR1 MGHRA and CDR2 YSYEKL. Trimming shortened V by 3 bases and J by 7 bases, and 16 bases separated the two germline ends. In DNA form, the CDR3 reads TGCGCCAGCAGCCAGCGCCTCGGACCCGAGAATGAGCAGTTCTTC. It specifies CASSQRLGPENEQFF.

This clonotype was counted a few times. V is TRBV11-2 and J is TRBJ1-5; D is unresolved. The CDR3 runs 14 residues. Trimming stripped 1 base from V and 3 bases from J, with 7 bases between. CDR1 SGHAT and CDR2 FQNNGV come from the germline V gene. CDR3 sequence (DNA): TGTGCCAGCAGCTTAGGCGGGCACAATCAGCCCCAGCATTTT. Its protein is CASSLGGHNQPQHF.

The V and J genes are TRBV7-8 and TRBJ2-2; 7 nucleotides align to TRBD1. The germline V gene has CDR1 SGHVS and CDR2 FQNEAQ. The V segment lost 3 bases and the J segment 2 bases; nucleotides outside the gene matches: 9. This CDR3 spans 17 amino acids. The chain's CDR3 is CASSFPGRGPNTGELFF. The CDR3 DNA reads TGTGCCAGCAGCTTCCCGGGTAGGGGGCCTAACACCGGGGAGCTGTTTTTT.

This clonotype was observed a few times. The chain employs TRBV7-8 and TRBJ1-1, with TRBD1 as a possible D gene (5 bases). The CDR3 covers 16 residues. V was pared by 3 bases and J by 4 bases, with 18 bases between. CDR1 is SGHVS and CDR2 is FQNEAQ in the germline V gene. In nucleotides, the CDR3 is TGTGCCAGCAGCTTCAGAACGGAGGGGCCGGGCACTGAAGCTTTCTTT. Translated, it gives CASSFRTEGPGTEAFF. The whole variable domain, filled in from reference TRBV7-8 and TRBJ1-1, reads GAGVSQSPRYKVAKRGQDVALRCDPISGHVSLFWYQQALGQGPEFLTYFQNEAQLDKSGLPSDRFFAERPEGSVSTLKIQRTQQEDSAVYLCASSFRTEGPGTEAFFGQGTRLTVV.

This clonotype was seen a few times. The chain employs TRBV25-1 and TRBJ2-3; D is unclear. V was cut by 5 bases and J by 0 bases, with 9 bases left in between. CDR1 is MGHDK and CDR2 is SYGVNS in the germline V gene. The CDR3 contains 14 residues. The DNA of the CDR3 is TGTGCCAGCAGTCTGGGCCGAAGCACAGATACGCAGTATTTT. Translation gives CASSLGRSTDTQYF.

This chain links TRBV7-6 with TRBJ1-6; TRBD1 matches 10 bases. Germline-derived CDR1 and CDR2 are SGHVS and FNYEAQ. The CDR3 runs 15 residues. Germline trimming cut 4 bases from V and 10 bases from J; bases unmatched to any gene: 7. This CDR3 is CASSSHGTGESPLHF. In DNA, the CDR3 is TGTGCCAGCAGCTCCCATGGGACAGGGGAATCACCCCTCCACTTT.

The chain employs TRBV7-6 and TRBJ2-1; 9 bases match TRBD2. The J segment lost 1 base and the V segment lost 2 bases, leaving 6 bases of the junction unmatched. The germline V gene has CDR1 SGHVS and CDR2 FNYEAQ. This CDR3 spans 17 amino acids. The chain's CDR3 is CASSLKLAGESYNEQFF. Written as DNA, the CDR3 is TGTGCCAGCAGCTTAAAGTTAGCGGGAGAGTCCTACAATGAGCAGTTCTTC.

This chain links TRBV10-3 with TRBJ2-7; 9 nucleotides align to TRBD1. This CDR3 is built from 13 residues. V lost 7 bases and J lost 5; bases outside the gene matches: 6. In germline, CDR1 is ENHRY, CDR2 SYGVKD. The CDR3 sequence is CAITSDRGDEQYF. The CDR3, as DNA: TGTGCCATCACCTCGGACAGGGGCGACGAGCAGTACTTC.

V gene TRBV20-1 combines with J gene TRBJ2-6; TRBD1 is a possible D gene (6 bases). CDR3 length: 12 amino acids. Germline lookup yields CDR1 DFQATT and CDR2 SNEGSKA (reference sequence). V was cut by 5 bases and J by 10 bases, with 12 bases left in between. CDR3 nucleotides: TGCAGTGCTCCTCCTAGGGGGAACGTCCTGACTTTC. Encoded protein: CSAPPRGNVLTF.